A single sample is the source of the 7 T cell receptor beta chains below, sequenced in a study of T cells in localized non-small cell lung cancer. Sequencing used immunoSEQ multiplex PCR; TCRdb keeps in-frame clones, though not all of them. The data show around 79,000 clones, roughly 75% seen once. Sequencing used PBMCs, obtained before any cancer treatment. The receptors derive from a man aged 35 to 70 with stage II squamous cell lung carcinoma.

The chain combines TRBV5-1 with TRBJ2-1, with TRBD2 matching over 13 bases. V shed 0 bases and J 12 bases; nucleotides not matched to a gene: 12. This CDR3 has 17 amino acids. The germline gives CDR1 SGHRS, CDR2 YFSETQ. In DNA form, the CDR3 reads TGCGCCAGCAGCTTGGCGAACCTACGGACTAGCGGGGGTTCGCAGTTCTTC. Encoded protein: CASSLANLRTSGGSQFF. The complete variable domain, with remaining parts taken from reference TRBV5-1 and TRBJ2-1, reads KAGVTQTPRYLIKTRGQQVTLSCSPISGHRSVSWYQQTPGQGLQFLFEYFSETQRNKGNFPGRFSGRQFSNSRSEMNVSTLELGDSALYLCASSLANLRTSGGSQFFGPGTRLTVL.

This clone has just a few counts. The chain recombines TRBV28 with TRBJ1-5, with D possibly matching TRBD1 (6 bases). V lost 5 bases and J 1 base, leaving 9 bases between the germline ends. The germline V gene encodes CDR1 MDHEN and CDR2 SYDVKM. The CDR3 is made up of 14 amino acids. The CDR3 DNA follows: TGTGCCAGCAGTCTGGACAGCAGCAATCAGCCCCAGCATTTT. Protein sequence: CASSLDSSNQPQHF.

This sequence joins TRBV28 and TRBJ1-2; weak D call: TRBD1 (5 bases). Trimming cost V 7 bases and J 6 bases, with 12 bases left between them. Germline CDR1 is MDHEN and CDR2 is SYDVKM. The CDR3 spans 12 residues. CDR3 in amino acids: CASIKGVDGYTF. As DNA, the CDR3 is TGTGCCAGCATCAAAGGGGTCGATGGCTACACCTTC.

In DNA, the CDR3 is TGTGCCAGCAGCGCGGGACAGGGTGGTGGCTACACCTTC. This sequence encodes CASSAGQGGGYTF. This chain links TRBV5-6 with TRBJ1-2; 9 bases match TRBD1. V lost 4 bases to trimming and J lost 7 bases; unmatched junction nucleotides: 5. Per the germline V gene, CDR1 is SGHDT and CDR2 is YYEEEE. The CDR3 extends over 13 amino acids.

The chain combines TRBV30 with TRBJ2-7; D remains unclear. The CDR3 loop spans 12 amino acids. V was trimmed by 0 bases and J by 3 bases, leaving 6 bases between them. Germline V gene data show CDR1 as GTSNPN and CDR2 as SVGIG (reference sequence). The CDR3 nucleotides are TGTGCCTGGAGTGTAAACCGCTACGAGCAGTACTTC. The encoded protein is CAWSVNRYEQYF.

The chain has TRBV28 and TRBJ2-7; TRBD1 matches at 9 bases. This CDR3 is built from 15 residues. CDR1 MDHEN and CDR2 SYDVKM come from the germline V gene. Trimming at V came to 1 base and at J to 3 bases, leaving 4 bases not matched to a gene. Here the CDR3 reads CASSLFMGQGYEQYF. The CDR3 DNA sequence: TGTGCCAGCAGTTTATTTATGGGACAGGGCTACGAGCAGTACTTC.

The chain joins TRBV29-1 to TRBJ2-6, with TRBD1 matching over 7 bases. Per germline, CDR1 SQVTM and CDR2 ANQGSEA. With V trimmed by 5 bases and J by 1 base, 8 bases remained unmatched. CDR3 length: 16 amino acids. The CDR3 DNA reads as TGCAGCGTTCCGGGACAGAAAAGATCTGGGGCCAACGTCCTGACTTTC. Its translation is CSVPGQKRSGANVLTF.